The 4 T cell receptor beta chains below all came from one sample that was sequenced in a study of low-dose radiotherapy and immunotherapy resistance in tumors. Gene-specific TRAV and TRBV primers were used for first-strand cDNA, covering alpha and beta chains. Both a constant-region primer and a V-primer adapter served to amplify TCRs across roughly 22 PCR cycles. TCRdb reanalysed the reads using MiXCR and keeps one entry per CDR3 protein. The data contain 57,000 or so distinct CDR3 sequences, approximately 25% of them seen just once; the ten biggest clones take up roughly 6%. Noted time point: before trial treatment. The sample was PBMCs, taken before treatment. These receptors were collected from a male donor with prostate cancer.

This clonotype showed up many times. The chain joins TRBV7-9 to TRBJ1-5, with 7 positions matching TRBD1. V lost 6 bases to trimming and J lost 5 bases; unmatched junction nucleotides: 7. The CDR3 loop spans 14 amino acids. Germline V gene sequence: CDR1 SEHNR, CDR2 FQNEAQ (reference sequence). The CDR3 sequence: CASSPGTADQPQHF. The CDR3 region has the DNA TGTGCCAGCAGTCCAGGGACAGCCGATCAGCCCCAGCATTTT.

This clonotype was seen repeatedly, ten times or more. The rearrangement uses TRBV29-1 and TRBJ1-3, with a tentative D call TRBD1 (5 bases). Germline V gives CDR1 SQVTM, CDR2 ANQGSEA. Trimming cost V 6 bases and J 0 bases, with 12 bases left between them. This CDR3 spans 14 amino acids. The DNA of the CDR3 is TGCAGCGTGGACCTCGGGGGCTCTGGAAACACCATATATTTT. Residues: CSVDLGGSGNTIYF.

In its sample, this clonotype was seen many times. The rearrangement joins TRBV3-1 to TRBJ2-1; D is undetermined. Germline V gene lookup returns CDR1 LGHDT and CDR2 YNNKEL (reference sequence). The CDR3 contains 15 residues. Trimming cost V 2 bases and J 0 bases, with 8 bases left between them. The CDR3 sequence: CASSQNPDSYNEQFF. The DNA of the CDR3 is TGTGCCAGCAGCCAAAACCCCGACTCCTACAATGAGCAGTTCTTC.

This clonotype was seen at least ten times. The chain links TRBV7-9 to TRBJ2-5; the D call may be TRBD1 or TRBD2 (6 bases each). There are 13 residues in the CDR3. Germline lookup yields CDR1 SEHNR and CDR2 FQNEAQ (reference sequence). Trimming stripped 4 bases from V and 4 bases from J, with 10 bases between. The DNA of the CDR3 is TGTGCCAGCAGCTCTTCGGGGGCAGAGACCCAGTACTTC. As protein: CASSSSGAETQYF.